This T cell receptor (beta chain) derives from a study of regulatory T cells in long-lasting Graves disease. The time point was: newly diagnosed GD, antithyroid drugs for less than 3 months. After RNA was extracted from PBMCs, the TCR library was made from it. HTBI primers from iRepertoire and Arm-PCR of CDR3 regions yielded the TCR beta libraries. TCRdb itself ran the multiplex PCR reads through MiXCR, one entry per CDR3 protein. The profile shows roughly 440,000 distinct CDR3 sequences, about a sixth of them singletons. The table lists this clonotype with many counts. V lost 1 base to trimming and J lost 2 bases, with 12 bases between them. The CDR3 is 16 amino acids. Germline-derived CDR1 and CDR2 are SGHTA and FQGTGA. This sample was shared with a second study, whose subject was T cells in Graves' hyperthyroidism and ophthalmopathy.

The sample here was peripheral blood mononuclear cells (PBMCs), taken at new diagnosis, from a patient treated with antithyroid drugs. This clonotype was sampled from a woman under 30 with Graves disease. The rearrangement links TRBV7-3 to TRBJ2-1; tentative D call: TRBD2 (6 bases). The chain's CDR3 is CASSLSGGSTYNEQFF. The CDR3 bases are TGTGCCAGCAGCTTAAGTGGGGGGAGCACCTACAATGAGCAGTTCTTC.